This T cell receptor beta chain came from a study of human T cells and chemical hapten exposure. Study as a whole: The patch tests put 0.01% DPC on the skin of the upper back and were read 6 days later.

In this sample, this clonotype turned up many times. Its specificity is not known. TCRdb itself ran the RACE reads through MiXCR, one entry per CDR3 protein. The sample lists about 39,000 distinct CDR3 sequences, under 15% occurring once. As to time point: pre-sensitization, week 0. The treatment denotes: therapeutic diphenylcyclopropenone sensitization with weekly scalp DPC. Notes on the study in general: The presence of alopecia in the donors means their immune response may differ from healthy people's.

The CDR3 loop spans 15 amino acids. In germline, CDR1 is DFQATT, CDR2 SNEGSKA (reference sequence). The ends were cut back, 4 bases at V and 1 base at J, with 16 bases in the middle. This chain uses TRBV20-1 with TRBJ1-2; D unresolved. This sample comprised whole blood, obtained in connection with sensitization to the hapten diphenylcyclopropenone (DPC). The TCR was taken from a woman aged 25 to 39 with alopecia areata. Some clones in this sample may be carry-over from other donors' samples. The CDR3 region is CSATPPWRLNYGYTF. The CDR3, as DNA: TGCAGTGCTACGCCGCCATGGAGGCTTAACTATGGCTACACCTTC.